The T cell receptor (beta chain) described here comes from a study of glioma-infiltrating T cells. A word on this clonotype: Since a much larger clone is just one base distant, this may be a read error.

The CDR3 contains 15 residues. V lost 5 bases and J 0 bases, leaving 11 bases between the germline ends. Germline V lookup: CDR1 SGHAT, CDR2 FQNNGV. Using RNA template, CDR3s of TCR alpha and beta were amplified with iRepertoire arm-PCR. For one-step reverse transcription and amplification, roughly 95-450 ng of tissue mRNA or PBMC total RNA was used. TCRdb used MiXCR to reprocess the multiplex PCR reads, holding one entry per CDR3 protein. The repertoire includes tens of thousands of distinct CDR3 sequences, 35% to 45% of them detected once, and 35% to 45% sits in the top ten. The sequence came from a human donor with low-grade glioma or glioblastoma, undergoing nonglioma brain surgery, or in good health (not recorded which). This rearrangement joins TRBV11-2 to TRBJ2-4; D might be TRBD1 (5 bases). Material for sequencing was glioma tissue, nonneoplastic brain tissue, or PBMCs (not recorded which). For the CDR3, the DNA is TGTGCCAGCAGCCCACCAGGGAAAGCCAAAAACATTCAGTACTTC. It is translated as CASSPPGKAKNIQYF.